Listed below are T cell receptor beta chains from one sample, sequenced in a study of blood T cell repertoires in COVID-19. TCRdb keeps only in-frame clones here, not all; method: immunoSEQ multiplex PCR. The sample carries 65,000 to 85,000 clones, more than 75% recorded once. The sample comprised peripheral blood. These receptors came from a human donor in a cohort sampled during active COVID-19. CDR3s include the opening cysteine and the closing phenylalanine or tryptophan. The D gene is left open where the match is weak. Clone size is not always given. Where it is, it says once, few, many or a class for expanded clones.

clone size: .; V gene: TRBV27; J gene: TRBJ1-1; D gene: TRBD1; CDR3 protein: CASLILTGGNTEAFF; CDR3 DNA: TGTGCCAGCCTGATTTTGACAGGGGGCAACACTGAAGCTTTCTTT
clone size: .; V gene: TRBV28; J gene: TRBJ1-2; D gene: TRBD1; CDR3 protein: CASARDRGLDSYGYTF; CDR3 DNA: TGTGCCAGCGCCCGGGACAGGGGACTGGATAGCTATGGCTACACCTTC
clone size: .; V gene: TRBV7-2; J gene: TRBJ2-2; D gene: TRBD2; CDR3 protein: CASSSPGLAGGPTGELFF; CDR3 DNA: TGTGCCAGCAGCTCGCCGGGACTAGCGGGGGGGCCCACCGGGGAGCTGTTTTTT
clone size: once; V gene: TRBV20-1; J gene: TRBJ1-1; D gene: .; CDR3 protein: CRTAGLTEAFF; CDR3 DNA: TGCAGGACGGCGGGCCTCACTGAAGCTTTCTTT
clone size: .; V gene: TRBV28; J gene: TRBJ2-3; D gene: TRBD1; CDR3 protein: CASSPPPGQGGYTDTQYF; CDR3 DNA: TGTGCCAGCAGTCCGCCCCCGGGACAGGGAGGTTACACAGATACGCAGTATTTT
clone size: .; V gene: TRBV5-6; J gene: TRBJ1-5; D gene: .; CDR3 protein: CASSSGRDQPQHF; CDR3 DNA: TGTGCCAGCAGCTCCGGTCGGGATCAGCCCCAGCATTTT
clone size: .; V gene: TRBV5-1; J gene: TRBJ2-5; D gene: .; CDR3 protein: CASSLGGRQETQYF; CDR3 DNA: TGCGCCAGCAGCTTGGGAGGTCGCCAAGAGACCCAGTACTTC
clone size: .; V gene: TRBV27; J gene: TRBJ2-1; D gene: TRBD2; CDR3 protein: CASSPPAGVNSEQFF; CDR3 DNA: TGTGCCAGCAGCCCTCCCGCGGGAGTGAATAGTGAGCAGTTCTTC
clone size: .; V gene: TRBV5-1; J gene: TRBJ2-1; D gene: .; CDR3 protein: CASSWGAGMNNEQFF; CDR3 DNA: TGCGCCAGCAGCTGGGGAGCCGGGATGAACAATGAGCAGTTCTTC
clone size: .; V gene: TRBV7-2; J gene: TRBJ2-1; D gene: .; CDR3 protein: CASSLSAESSYNEQFF; CDR3 DNA: TGTGCCAGCAGCTTAAGCGCCGAGTCCTCCTACAATGAGCAGTTCTTC
clone size: .; V gene: TRBV2; J gene: TRBJ2-4; D gene: .; CDR3 protein: CASSEARWGVKNIQYF; CDR3 DNA: TGTGCCAGCAGTGAAGCGCGTTGGGGGGTCAAAAACATTCAGTACTTC
clone size: .; V gene: TRBV19; J gene: TRBJ1-5; D gene: .; CDR3 protein: CASSIEGHYSNQPQHF; CDR3 DNA: TGTGCCAGTAGTATCGAAGGACACTATAGCAATCAGCCCCAGCATTTT
clone size: .; V gene: TRBV9; J gene: TRBJ2-2; D gene: TRBD1; CDR3 protein: CASSVGQGTGELFF; CDR3 DNA: TGTGCCAGCAGCGTCGGACAGGGGACCGGGGAGCTGTTTTTT
clone size: .; V gene: TRBV9; J gene: TRBJ1-4; D gene: TRBD1; CDR3 protein: CASSQAGGLTNEKLFF; CDR3 DNA: TGTGCCAGCAGCCAGGCAGGGGGCTTGACTAATGAAAAACTGTTTTTT
clone size: .; V gene: TRBV9; J gene: TRBJ1-2; D gene: .; CDR3 protein: CASSVGGPSNYGYTF; CDR3 DNA: TGTGCCAGCAGCGTAGGGGGCCCCTCTAACTATGGCTACACCTTC
clone size: .; V gene: TRBV24-1; J gene: TRBJ1-5; D gene: .; CDR3 protein: CATSVGGGRNVYSNQPQHF; CDR3 DNA: TGTGCCACCAGTGTAGGGGGGGGCAGAAACGTCTATAGCAATCAGCCCCAGCATTTT
clone size: .; V gene: TRBV5-1; J gene: TRBJ2-2; D gene: TRBD2; CDR3 protein: CASSSGGREAGELFF; CDR3 DNA: TGCGCCAGCAGCTCTGGGGGGAGGGAGGCCGGGGAGCTGTTTTTT
clone size: .; V gene: TRBV24-1; J gene: TRBJ2-5; D gene: TRBD1; CDR3 protein: CATSERTGGGETQYF; CDR3 DNA: TGTGCCACCAGTGAACGGACAGGGGGTGGCGAGACCCAGTACTTC
clone size: .; V gene: TRBV7-3; J gene: TRBJ2-2; D gene: .; CDR3 protein: CASSNLNDGELFF; CDR3 DNA: TGTGCCAGCTCGAACTTGAATGACGGGGAGCTGTTTTTT
clone size: .; V gene: TRBV18; J gene: TRBJ1-5; D gene: .; CDR3 protein: CASSTDKNQPQHF; CDR3 DNA: TGTGCCAGCTCAACAGACAAAAATCAGCCCCAGCATTTT
clone size: .; V gene: TRBV6-5; J gene: TRBJ2-7; D gene: .; CDR3 protein: CASSYTTGSGSYEQYF; CDR3 DNA: TGTGCCAGCAGTTACACCACAGGGTCCGGCTCCTACGAGCAGTACTTC
clone size: .; V gene: TRBV7-2; J gene: TRBJ2-7; D gene: TRBD2; CDR3 protein: CASSLVSLAGGGYEQYF; CDR3 DNA: TGTGCCAGCAGCTTAGTCTCCCTAGCGGGGGGGGGATACGAGCAGTACTTC
clone size: .; V gene: TRBV9; J gene: TRBJ2-5; D gene: TRBD2; CDR3 protein: CASSAGPLAGGMETQYF; CDR3 DNA: TGTGCCAGCAGCGCTGGCCCCCTAGCGGGGGGGATGGAGACCCAGTACTTC
clone size: .; V gene: TRBV30; J gene: TRBJ2-1; D gene: TRBD2; CDR3 protein: CAWDPSGNDLNEQFF; CDR3 DNA: TGTGCCTGGGACCCGAGCGGGAACGATCTCAATGAGCAGTTCTTC
clone size: .; V gene: TRBV19; J gene: TRBJ1-2; D gene: TRBD1; CDR3 protein: CASTPSDRGRSYGYTF; CDR3 DNA: TGTGCCAGTACCCCCTCGGACAGGGGGCGCAGCTATGGCTACACCTTC
clone size: .; V gene: TRBV2; J gene: TRBJ1-5; D gene: TRBD1; CDR3 protein: CASSSGQGNQPQHF; CDR3 DNA: TGTGCCAGCAGTTCCGGACAGGGCAATCAGCCCCAGCATTTT
clone size: .; V gene: TRBV18; J gene: TRBJ2-7; D gene: .; CDR3 protein: CASSPGNRLREQYF; CDR3 DNA: TGTGCCAGCTCCCCCGGGAACAGATTACGGGAGCAGTACTTC
clone size: .; V gene: TRBV5-1; J gene: TRBJ2-5; D gene: TRBD1; CDR3 protein: CASSLQGQGQETQYF; CDR3 DNA: TGCGCCAGCAGCCTCCAGGGACAGGGCCAAGAGACCCAGTACTTC
clone size: .; V gene: TRBV21-1; J gene: TRBJ1-1; D gene: .; CDR3 protein: CASSNDRHLLLNTEAFF; CDR3 DNA: TGTGCCAGCAGCAATGATCGACACCTCCTTTTGAACACTGAAGCTTTCTTT
clone size: .; V gene: TRBV19; J gene: TRBJ2-7; D gene: .; CDR3 protein: CASSISRGSYEQYF; CDR3 DNA: TGTGCCAGTAGTATCTCAAGGGGGTCCTACGAGCAGTACTTC
clone size: .; V gene: TRBV6-8; J gene: TRBJ2-7; D gene: .; CDR3 protein: CASSPGTPEQYF; CDR3 DNA: TGTGCCAGCAGTCCGGGGACACCCGAGCAGTACTTC
clone size: .; V gene: TRBV18; J gene: TRBJ1-2; D gene: .; CDR3 protein: CASSPPSWRNYGYTF; CDR3 DNA: TGTGCCAGCTCACCACCTTCTTGGCGGAACTATGGCTACACCTTC
clone size: .; V gene: TRBV10-3; J gene: TRBJ2-3; D gene: TRBD2; CDR3 protein: CAISVDSGSGTDTQYF; CDR3 DNA: TGTGCCATCAGTGTTGATAGCGGGAGCGGCACAGATACGCAGTATTTT
clone size: .; V gene: TRBV2; J gene: TRBJ2-7; D gene: TRBD1; CDR3 protein: CASSARTGTGGYEQYF; CDR3 DNA: TGTGCCAGCAGCGCACGAACCGGGACAGGGGGCTACGAGCAGTACTTC
clone size: .; V gene: TRBV4-2; J gene: TRBJ1-3; D gene: .; CDR3 protein: CASSQEITGTGNTIYF; CDR3 DNA: TGTGCCAGCAGCCAGGAAATAACAGGGACTGGAAACACCATATATTTT
clone size: .; V gene: TRBV28; J gene: TRBJ2-3; D gene: .; CDR3 protein: CASSTFGSGRDTQYF; CDR3 DNA: TGTGCCAGCAGTACATTCGGTTCCGGGAGAGATACGCAGTATTTT
clone size: .; V gene: TRBV24-1; J gene: TRBJ2-3; D gene: .; CDR3 protein: CATSDSTTGSTQYF; CDR3 DNA: TGTGCCACCAGTGACTCCACGACAGGAAGCACGCAGTATTTT
clone size: once; V gene: TRBV5-1; J gene: TRBJ1-2; D gene: TRBD1; CDR3 protein: CASSPGDSRNYGYTF; CDR3 DNA: TGCGCCAGCAGCCCAGGGGACAGTCGTAACTATGGCTACACCTTC
clone size: .; V gene: TRBV29-1; J gene: TRBJ1-1; D gene: .; CDR3 protein: CSVSGDTEAFF; CDR3 DNA: TGCAGCGTCTCCGGGGACACTGAAGCTTTCTTT
clone size: .; V gene: TRBV18; J gene: TRBJ1-1; D gene: .; CDR3 protein: CASSPRNTEAFF; CDR3 DNA: TGTGCCAGCTCTCCCAGGAACACTGAAGCTTTCTTT
clone size: .; V gene: TRBV7-9; J gene: TRBJ1-2; D gene: .; CDR3 protein: CASSLGRTANYGYTF; CDR3 DNA: TGTGCCAGCAGCTTAGGCCGGACAGCTAACTATGGCTACACCTTC
clone size: .; V gene: TRBV11-2; J gene: TRBJ2-7; D gene: .; CDR3 protein: CASSFTRSRVEQYF; CDR3 DNA: TGTGCCAGCAGCTTTACCCGTTCCAGGGTCGAGCAGTACTTC
clone size: .; V gene: TRBV18; J gene: TRBJ1-6; D gene: .; CDR3 protein: CASSPRRPDNSPLHF; CDR3 DNA: TGTGCCAGCTCACCACGGAGACCGGATAATTCACCCCTCCACTTT
clone size: .; V gene: TRBV12-3/TRBV12-4; J gene: TRBJ2-3; D gene: .; CDR3 protein: CASSLMVRDTQYF; CDR3 DNA: TGTGCCAGCAGTTTGATGGTGAGGGATACGCAGTATTTT
clone size: .; V gene: TRBV28; J gene: TRBJ1-5; D gene: TRBD1; CDR3 protein: CASSERGQGARNQPQHF; CDR3 DNA: TGTGCCAGCAGTGAAAGGGGACAGGGGGCGCGGAATCAGCCCCAGCATTTT
clone size: .; V gene: TRBV6-5; J gene: TRBJ1-1; D gene: .; CDR3 protein: CASSYRRNTEAFF; CDR3 DNA: TGTGCCAGCAGTTACAGGAGGAACACTGAAGCTTTCTTT
clone size: .; V gene: TRBV29-1; J gene: TRBJ2-2; D gene: .; CDR3 protein: CSVGQKTGELFF; CDR3 DNA: TGCAGCGTTGGACAGAAAACCGGGGAGCTGTTTTTT
clone size: .; V gene: TRBV7-2; J gene: TRBJ1-6; D gene: .; CDR3 protein: CASSLGSQGYNSPLHF; CDR3 DNA: TGTGCCAGCAGCTTAGGTAGTCAGGGGTATAATTCACCCCTCCACTTT
clone size: once; V gene: TRBV5-1; J gene: TRBJ2-5; D gene: TRBD1; CDR3 protein: CASSGQAGTETQYF; CDR3 DNA: TGCGCCAGCAGCGGACAGGCTGGAACAGAGACCCAGTACTTC
clone size: .; V gene: TRBV12-2; J gene: TRBJ1-1; D gene: .; CDR3 protein: CASRLGKPARQDLNTEAFF; CDR3 DNA: TGTGCAAGTCGCTTAGGAAAACCGGCACGACAGGACTTGAACACTGAAGCTTTCTTT
clone size: .; V gene: TRBV28; J gene: TRBJ2-4; D gene: TRBD2; CDR3 protein: CASSQPGGVAKNIQYF; CDR3 DNA: TGTGCCAGCAGCCAGCCTGGGGGGGTAGCCAAAAACATTCAGTACTTC
clone size: .; V gene: TRBV12-3/TRBV12-4; J gene: TRBJ1-2; D gene: TRBD1; CDR3 protein: CASSHSGGGYTF; CDR3 DNA: TGTGCCAGCAGTCATTCAGGGGGTGGCTACACCTTC
clone size: .; V gene: TRBV30; J gene: TRBJ1-5; D gene: .; CDR3 protein: CAWSDDRHSNQPQHF; CDR3 DNA: TGTGCCTGGAGTGATGACAGGCATAGCAATCAGCCCCAGCATTTT
clone size: .; V gene: TRBV9; J gene: TRBJ2-1; D gene: TRBD2; CDR3 protein: CASSVEQKLAGDLNEQFF; CDR3 DNA: TGTGCCAGCAGCGTAGAACAGAAACTAGCGGGGGACCTCAATGAGCAGTTCTTC
clone size: once; V gene: TRBV4-2; J gene: TRBJ1-3; D gene: .; CDR3 protein: CASSPQVYGNTIYF; CDR3 DNA: TGTGCCAGCAGCCCTCAGGTTTATGGAAACACCATATATTTT